The clone carrying this TCR beta chain has just a few counts. Antigen: not known. The V gene lost 3 bases and the J gene lost 0 bases, with 6 bases spanning the gap. In germline, CDR1 is SGDLS, CDR2 YYNGEE. The CDR3 loop spans 13 amino acids. These data come from a study of T cells in localized non-small cell lung cancer. Method: immunoSEQ multiplex PCR; TCRdb's copy keeps in-frame clones and lacks some. The sample includes 40,000 to 60,000 clones, around 86% of them seen just once. Overall study findings and caveats: It remains possible that heterogeneity exists, since only one tumor region was sequenced. Higher blood T cell density tracked longer overall survival. The highest T cell clonality was in uninvolved adjacent lung, above tumor.

The chain joins TRBV9 to TRBJ1-1, with D possibly matching TRBD1 (6 bases). This clonotype was sampled from a female donor with stage II lung adenocarcinoma. The sample in question was PBMCs, obtained before any cancer treatment. The CDR3 DNA is TGTGCCAGCAGCGGGACAGTGAACACTGAAGCTTTCTTT. As protein: CASSGTVNTEAFF.